This TCR beta chain was captured by sequencing in a study of blood T cell repertoires in COVID-19. Sequencing was performed with immunoSEQ multiplex PCR; in TCRdb, only in-frame clones are kept and a portion is missing. The sample lists approximately 110,000 clones; approximately 90% were seen once. Germline-derived CDR1 and CDR2 are MNHEY and SVGAGI. V lost 6 bases to trimming and J lost 8 bases, with 16 bases between them. The CDR3 consists of 14 residues. Sequenced: peripheral blood. The J gene is TRBJ1-4, the V gene TRBV6-5; D is perhaps TRBD1 (5 bases). This receptor was taken from a man between 45 and 60 years old with COVID-19, enrolled during active disease. The CDR3, as DNA: TGTGCCAGCAGCCCGGGGGGAGTAACGGAAAAACTGTTTTTT. Its translation: CASSPGGVTEKLFF.